This T cell receptor (beta chain) was documented in a study of CD8+ T cells in alopecia areata. Study results and limitations: Clonality in lesional scalp, especially alopecia totalis/universalis, exceeded that of normal scalp.

Treatment: oral pan-JAK inhibitor, 5-10 mg twice daily. Comments on this clone: Its antigen remains unknown.

TCR sequencing used cDNA made by reverse transcription of extracted RNA. The assay was immunoSEQ multiplex PCR, and TCRdb's table has in-frame clones only and misses some. Of 120,000 to 150,000 clones listed, roughly 80% are singletons. The sequencing here drew on CD8+ T cells sorted from blood, taken at week 4, from a patient treated with tofacitinib. The clonotype originates from a human donor with alopecia areata.

This CDR3 is CASSLNTGTGGYSGANVLTF. In DNA form, the CDR3 reads TGCGCCAGCAGCCTCAACACCGGGACAGGGGGTTACTCTGGGGCCAACGTCCTGACTTTC. The V call is TRBV4-3, the J call TRBJ2-6; 11 nucleotides align to TRBD1. The V gene end was trimmed by 4 bases and the J gene end by 0 bases; junction bases not matched to a gene: 11. The CDR3 length is 20 residues. Germline V gene data show CDR1 as LGHNA and CDR2 as YSLEER.